One sample yielded the 29 T cell receptor beta chains listed below, sequenced in a study of OX40 agonist ivuxolimab in advanced cancers. TCRdb's table, derived via immunoSEQ multiplex PCR, lists solely in-frame clones and lacks some. Found here are about 100,000 clones, 75% to 95% of them singletons; the top ten hold more than 0.25%. The source material was CD4+ or CD8+ T cells sorted from blood, sampled in a trial of the OX40 agonist ivuxolimab. Source of these receptors: an adult with an advanced solid tumor such as melanoma, head and neck, liver or kidney cancer.

CDR3 bases: TGTGCCGCGCTAGTAGGGACCGAGCAGTACTTC. This sequence encodes CAALVGTEQYF. The J gene is TRBJ2-7, the V gene TRBV28; D tentatively fits TRBD1 or TRBD2 (5 bases each). Germline values: CDR1 MDHEN, CDR2 SYDVKM. Trimming shortened V by 11 bases and J by 6 bases, and 14 bases separated the two germline ends. The CDR3 has 11 amino acids. Supplemented by reference TRBV28 and TRBJ2-7, the full variable domain reads DVKVTQSSRYLVKRTGEKVFLECVQDMDHENMFWYRQDPGLGLRLIYFSYDVKMKEKGDIPEGYSVSREKKERFSLILESASTNQTSMYLCAALVGTEQYFGPGTRLTVT.

This chain connects TRBV6-5 to TRBJ1-5; D not resolved. CDR1 is MNHEY, CDR2 SVGAGI, per germline. The CDR3 totals 15 residues. V lost 0 bases and J lost 2, with 8 bases in between. As DNA, the CDR3 is TGTGCCAGCAGTTACTCGATTTTGGGCAATCAGCCCCAGCATTTT. Protein: CASSYSILGNQPQHF.

The rearrangement links TRBV5-4 to TRBJ2-3, with a possible D match to TRBD2 (6 bases). The CDR3 sequence is 13 residues long. The V gene's germline CDR1 is SGHNT and CDR2 YYREEE (reference sequence). V was clipped by 2 bases and J by 7 bases, with 11 bases between them. CDR3 bases: TGTGCCAGCAGCTTCACTAGCCTTCATACGCAGTATTTT. Translated: CASSFTSLHTQYF.

This rearrangement joins TRBV5-1 to TRBJ1-3; D unresolved. V gave up 5 bases and J gave up 0 bases, with 15 bases separating them. Germline CDR1 is SGHRS and CDR2 is YFSETQ. The CDR3 loop spans 16 amino acids. The CDR3: CASSYRGFLSGNTIYF. The CDR3 nucleotides are TGCGCCAGCAGTTACCGAGGTTTCCTCTCTGGAAACACCATATATTTT.

This clone was seen just once. The CDR3 protein is CASSQVRSEGYTF. Written as DNA, the CDR3 is TGTGCCAGCAGCCAAGTTAGGTCGGAAGGCTACACCTTC. The J gene is TRBJ1-2, the V gene TRBV14; D not resolved. Germline V gene data show CDR1 as SGHDN and CDR2 as FVKESK. The V and J ends lost 1 base and 8 bases respectively, with 11 bases between them. The length of the CDR3 is 13 residues.

The chain joins TRBV6-6 to TRBJ1-3, with D possibly matching TRBD1 (5 bases). From germline, CDR1 is MNHNY and CDR2 SVGAGI (reference sequence). Trimming removed 2 bases at V and 0 bases at J, with 11 bases between. The CDR3 has 16 residues. This CDR3 is CASSYGRDHSGNTIYF. The CDR3 DNA reads TGTGCCAGCAGTTACGGTCGGGACCACTCTGGAAACACCATATATTTT.

This clone was seen just once. This chain joins TRBV5-6 and TRBJ2-5, with 10 bases fitting TRBD1. The V gene end was trimmed by 3 bases and the J gene end by 4 bases; junction bases not matched to a gene: 6. Germline V gives CDR1 SGHDT, CDR2 YYEEEE. CDR3 length: 15 residues. CDR3 amino acids: CASSSQDRGIETQYF. In DNA form, the CDR3 reads TGTGCCAGCAGCTCCCAGGACAGGGGGATAGAGACCCAGTACTTC.

The J gene is TRBJ2-7, the V gene TRBV7-9; 9 positions agree with TRBD1. CDR3 length equals 14 residues. Germline assignment: CDR1 SEHNR and CDR2 FQNEAQ (reference sequence). V shed 1 base, J shed 3 bases, and the junction held 1 base outside the gene matches. CDR3 sequence (DNA): TGTGCCAGCAGCTTAGGGGACAGGGACTACGAGCAGTACTTC. It encodes CASSLGDRDYEQYF. Based on the CDR3 plus reference TRBV7-9 and TRBJ2-7, the full variable domain is DTGVSQNPRHKITKRGQNVTFRCDPISEHNRLYWYRQTLGQGPEFLTYFQNEAQLEKSRLLSDRFSAERPKGSFSTLEIQRTEQGDSAMYLCASSLGDRDYEQYFGPGTRLTVT.

The chain is built from TRBV6-1 and TRBJ2-1, with TRBD1 identical over 7 bases. The CDR3 covers 18 residues. The V gene end was trimmed by 3 bases and the J gene end by 0 bases; junction bases not matched to a gene: 11. Germline values: CDR1 MNHNS, CDR2 SASEGT. The DNA for the CDR3 is TGTGCCAGCAGTGAGAAGGGGGCGGCCATTAGCTCCTACAATGAGCAGTTCTTC. As protein: CASSEKGAAISSYNEQFF.

This chain links TRBV15 with TRBJ2-3, with 9 bases fitting TRBD2. The CDR3 loop spans 16 amino acids. Germline loops: CDR1 LNHNV, CDR2 YYDKDF (reference sequence). Losses at the gene ends were 1 base for V and 4 bases for J; bases not matched to a gene: 6. DNA for the CDR3: TGTGCCACCAGCAGAGGGGGCGGGAGGGACGCAGATACGCAGTATTTT. Protein product: CATSRGGGRDADTQYF.

The gene calls are TRBV7-2 and TRBJ2-7; 8 positions agree with TRBD2. This CDR3 has 14 residues. Germline V CDR1 and CDR2: SGHTA, FQGNSA. J was trimmed by 4 bases and V by 2 bases; bases with no gene match: 4. The CDR3 nucleotides read TGTGCCAGCAGCTTATCCCGGGGGGGATACGAGCAGTACTTC. Translated: CASSLSRGGYEQYF.

CDR3 loop: CASSPLQGDGYTF. The CDR3 DNA follows: TGCGCCAGCAGCCCGTTACAGGGCGATGGCTACACCTTC. This sequence joins TRBV5-1 and TRBJ1-2; a weak D match, TRBD1 (6 bases). V gave up 4 bases and J gave up 6 bases, with 13 bases separating them. The CDR3 is 13 residues long. CDR1 and CDR2 (germline): SGHRS, YFSETQ.

The gene calls are TRBV11-2 and TRBJ1-3, with TRBD1 as a possible D gene (5 bases). The CDR3 runs to 16 residues. CDR1 SGHAT and CDR2 FQNNGV come from the germline V gene. Trimming cost V 5 bases and J 0 bases, with 14 bases left between them. CDR3 protein: CASSPQTVTSGNTIYF. DNA of the CDR3: TGTGCCAGCAGCCCTCAGACAGTTACCTCTGGAAACACCATATATTTT.

CDR3 in DNA: TGCGCCAGCAGCTTGACGGGGTTCTCCTACAATGAGCAGTTCTTC. It translates to CASSLTGFSYNEQFF. This chain connects TRBV5-1 to TRBJ2-1; tentatively, D is TRBD2 (5 bases). The germline CDR1 and CDR2 sequences are SGHRS and YFSETQ. This CDR3 has 15 amino acids. The ends were cut back, 1 base at V and 0 bases at J, with 8 bases in the middle.

This chain uses TRBV4-2 with TRBJ2-2; D unresolved. The V end lost 0 bases, the J end lost 8 bases, and 13 bases lay between the germline ends. The CDR3 runs 15 residues. The germline gives CDR1 LGHNA, CDR2 YNFKEQ. The CDR3 sequence: CASSQDPFPLGELFF. CDR3 DNA: TGTGCCAGCAGCCAAGACCCCTTCCCCCTGGGGGAGCTGTTTTTT.

J is TRBJ2-3 and V is TRBV7-3; 12 bases map to TRBD2. Trimming took 4 bases from V and 0 from J; bases not matched to a gene: 2. CDR3 length: 16 residues. Germline V CDR1 and CDR2: SGHTA, FQGTGA. The CDR3 coding sequence is TGTGCCAGCAGCTCGGGGACTAGCGGGAGCACAGATACGCAGTATTTT. Protein sequence: CASSSGTSGSTDTQYF.

The chain links TRBV5-1 to TRBJ2-1; 7 bases match TRBD1. From germline, CDR1 is SGHRS and CDR2 YFSETQ. V lost 5 bases to trimming and J lost 4 bases; unmatched junction nucleotides: 12. The CDR3 extends over 16 amino acids. Here the CDR3 reads CASSPQGVVRYNEQFF. The CDR3 bases are TGCGCCAGCAGTCCGCAGGGGGTGGTTCGATACAATGAGCAGTTCTTC. Full variable domain (missing parts from reference TRBV5-1 and TRBJ2-1): KAGVTQTPRYLIKTRGQQVTLSCSPISGHRSVSWYQQTPGQGLQFLFEYFSETQRNKGNFPGRFSGRQFSNSRSEMNVSTLELGDSALYLCASSPQGVVRYNEQFFGPGTRLTVL.

J is TRBJ1-1 and V is TRBV4-3, with TRBD1 identical over 7 bases. The CDR3 has 13 residues. After removal of 4 bases from V and 3 bases from J, the junction contained 2 bases not matched to a gene. Germline V gives CDR1 LGHNA, CDR2 YSLEER. Written as DNA, the CDR3 is TGCGCCAGCAGCCCCGACAGGGACACTGAAGCTTTCTTT. As protein: CASSPDRDTEAFF.

The chain recombines TRBV28 with TRBJ1-2; the match to TRBD1 covers 9 bases. With V trimmed by 6 bases and J by 3 bases, 8 bases remained unmatched. This CDR3 contains 15 residues. Per the germline V gene, CDR1 is MDHEN and CDR2 is SYDVKM. The CDR3 DNA sequence: TGTGCCAGCAGCACTACAGGGGGCAATTACTATGGCTACACCTTC. It encodes CASSTTGGNYYGYTF.

The chain carries TRBV11-3 and TRBJ2-3, with TRBD2 as a possible D gene (6 bases). Germline lookup yields CDR1 SGHNT and CDR2 YENEEA. With 5 bases removed from V and 4 bases from J, the gap between germline ends came to 10 bases. The CDR3 has 13 residues. CDR3 in DNA: TGTGCCAGCAGCGGGCGGGGTGCAGATACGCAGTATTTT. Protein product: CASSGRGADTQYF.

The chain uses TRBV6-1 and TRBJ2-5; 7 bases align to TRBD1. Germline CDR1 MNHNS, CDR2 SASEGT. The CDR3 has 15 amino acids. The ends lost 5 bases at V and 5 bases at J; junction bases unmatched: 11. The CDR3 nucleotides are TGTGCCAGCAGTTCAACAGGGGTCGGGGTGGAGACCCAGTACTTC. Amino acid sequence: CASSSTGVGVETQYF.

The V gene is TRBV9, the J gene TRBJ2-7; 7 nucleotides match TRBD1. V shed 4 bases, J shed 0 bases, and the junction held 4 bases outside the gene matches. Per germline, CDR1 SGDLS and CDR2 YYNGEE. The CDR3 length is 14 residues. CDR3: CASSPQGTSYEQYF. The CDR3 DNA is TGTGCCAGCAGCCCACAGGGGACCTCCTACGAGCAGTACTTC.

The genes are TRBV27 and TRBJ2-1; 9 bases are shared with TRBD1. V lost 5 bases and J lost 14; bases outside the gene matches: 7. The CDR3 runs to 12 residues. CDR1 is MNHEY, CDR2 SMNVEV, per germline (reference sequence). This CDR3 is CASSPTGGAEFF. CDR3 sequence (DNA): TGTGCCAGCAGTCCAACAGGGGGCGCTGAGTTCTTC.

The rearrangement joins TRBV13 to TRBJ2-7; tentatively, D is TRBD2 (5 bases). This CDR3 is built from 15 residues. Germline lookup yields CDR1 PRHDT and CDR2 FYEKMQ (reference sequence). Deletions cut 0 bases from V and 7 bases from J, with 16 bases between. The CDR3 bases are TGTGCCAGCAGCTTAGGGGCAGGTGGACTGGCGGAGCAGTACTTC. Its protein is CASSLGAGGLAEQYF.

The rearrangement joins TRBV7-6 to TRBJ2-5; D is possibly TRBD2 (6 bases). Germline V gives CDR1 SGHVS, CDR2 FNYEAQ. The germline V and J ends were trimmed by 0 bases and 4 bases, with 12 bases remaining between them. CDR3 length: 15 amino acids. The CDR3 spells CASSLAGGEGETQYF. CDR3 nucleotides: TGTGCCAGCAGCTTAGCTGGCGGGGAAGGAGAGACCCAGTACTTC. Variable domain in full (rest from reference TRBV7-6 and TRBJ2-5): GAGVSQSPRYKVTKRGQDVALRCDPISGHVSLYWYRQALGQGPEFLTYFNYEAQQDKSGLPNDRFSAERPEGSISTLTIQRTEQRDSAMYRCASSLAGGEGETQYFGPGTRLLVL.

The V and J genes are TRBV7-2 and TRBJ2-1, with 11 bases fitting TRBD2. Germline V gives CDR1 SGHTA, CDR2 FQGNSA. This CDR3 has 16 residues. With 7 bases clipped from V and 7 bases from J, the junction kept 12 bases outside the gene matches. The DNA for the CDR3 is TGTGCCAGCACCCAGCTTATACTAGCGGGAGATAATGAGCAGTTCTTC. It encodes CASTQLILAGDNEQFF.

The chain uses TRBV5-4 and TRBJ1-2; tentative D call: TRBD1 (5 bases). In germline, CDR1 is SGHNT, CDR2 YYREEE (reference sequence). The CDR3 totals 16 residues. V was cut by 0 bases and J by 3 bases, with 15 bases left in between. Written as DNA, the CDR3 is TGTGCCAGCAGCTTGGCAGGGCCAAACAACTACTATGGCTACACCTTC. It codes for CASSLAGPNNYYGYTF.

The chain uses TRBV2 and TRBJ1-5, with a possible D match to TRBD1 (5 bases). The V gene lost 5 bases and the J gene lost 4 bases, with 12 bases spanning the gap. From germline, CDR1 is SNHLY and CDR2 FYNNEI. The CDR3 spans 14 residues. Here the CDR3 reads CASSLVGQNQPQHF. The DNA of the CDR3 is TGTGCCAGCAGTCTTGTGGGGCAAAATCAGCCCCAGCATTTT.

This chain's CDR3 is CASSYSGGSNQPQHF. The CDR3 bases are TGTGCCAGCAGCTACTCGGGGGGGAGCAATCAGCCCCAGCATTTT. This sequence joins TRBV28 and TRBJ1-5, with D possibly matching TRBD1 (5 bases). CDR3 size: 15 residues. Germline CDR1 reads MDHEN; CDR2 reads SYDVKM. Trimming took 6 bases from V and 1 from J, leaving 13 bases between them.